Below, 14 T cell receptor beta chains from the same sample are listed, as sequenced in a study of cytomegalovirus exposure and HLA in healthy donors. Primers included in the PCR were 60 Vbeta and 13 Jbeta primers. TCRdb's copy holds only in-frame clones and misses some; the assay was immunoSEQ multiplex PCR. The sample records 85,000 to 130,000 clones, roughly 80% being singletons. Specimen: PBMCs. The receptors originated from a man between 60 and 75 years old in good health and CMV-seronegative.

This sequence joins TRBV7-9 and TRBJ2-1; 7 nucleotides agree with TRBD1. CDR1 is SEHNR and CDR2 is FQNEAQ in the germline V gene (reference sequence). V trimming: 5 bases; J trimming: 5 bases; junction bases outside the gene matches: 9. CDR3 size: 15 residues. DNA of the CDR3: TGTGCCAGCAGCCGCCGGGACAGAGAGGACAATGAGCAGTTCTTC. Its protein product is CASSRRDREDNEQFF.

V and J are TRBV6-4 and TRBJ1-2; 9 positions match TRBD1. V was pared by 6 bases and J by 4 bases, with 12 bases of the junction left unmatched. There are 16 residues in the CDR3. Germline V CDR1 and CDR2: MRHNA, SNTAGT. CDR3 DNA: TGTGCCAGCAGCCCACAGGGGGCATATCCCCTCTATGGCTACACCTTC. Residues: CASSPQGAYPLYGYTF.

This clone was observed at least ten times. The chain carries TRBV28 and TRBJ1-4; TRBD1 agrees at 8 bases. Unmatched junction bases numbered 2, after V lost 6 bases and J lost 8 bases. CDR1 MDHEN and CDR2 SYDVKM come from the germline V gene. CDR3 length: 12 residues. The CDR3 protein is CASRQGGEKLFF. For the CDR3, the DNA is TGTGCCAGCAGACAGGGGGGAGAAAAACTGTTTTTT.

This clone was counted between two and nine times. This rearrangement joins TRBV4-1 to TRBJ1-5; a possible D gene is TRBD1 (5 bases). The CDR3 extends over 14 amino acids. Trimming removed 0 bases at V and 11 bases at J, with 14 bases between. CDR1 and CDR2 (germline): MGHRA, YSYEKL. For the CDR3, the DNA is TGCGCCAGCAGCCAAGATCTTGTTGGGGGGACCCAGCATTTT. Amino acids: CASSQDLVGGTQHF.

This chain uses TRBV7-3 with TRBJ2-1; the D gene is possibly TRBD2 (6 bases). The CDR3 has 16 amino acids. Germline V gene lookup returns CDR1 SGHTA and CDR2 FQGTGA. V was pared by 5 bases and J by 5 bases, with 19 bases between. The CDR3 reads CASSLSLGLPDNEQFF. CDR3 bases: TGTGCCAGCAGCCTAAGTTTAGGACTACCAGACAATGAGCAGTTCTTC.

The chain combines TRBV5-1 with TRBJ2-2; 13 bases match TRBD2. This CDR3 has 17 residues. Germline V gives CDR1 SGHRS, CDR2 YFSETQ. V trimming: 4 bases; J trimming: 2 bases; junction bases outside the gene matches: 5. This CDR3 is CASSRGTSGANTGELFF. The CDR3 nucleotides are TGCGCCAGCAGCCGTGGGACTAGCGGGGCTAACACCGGGGAGCTGTTTTTT.

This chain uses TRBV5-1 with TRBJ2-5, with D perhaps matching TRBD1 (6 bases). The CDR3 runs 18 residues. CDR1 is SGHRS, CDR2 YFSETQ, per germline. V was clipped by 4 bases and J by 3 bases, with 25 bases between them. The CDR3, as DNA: TGCGCCAGCAGCCTTTCACTAGGGGGTCGGGCTAACAAAGAGACCCAGTACTTC. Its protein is CASSLSLGGRANKETQYF.

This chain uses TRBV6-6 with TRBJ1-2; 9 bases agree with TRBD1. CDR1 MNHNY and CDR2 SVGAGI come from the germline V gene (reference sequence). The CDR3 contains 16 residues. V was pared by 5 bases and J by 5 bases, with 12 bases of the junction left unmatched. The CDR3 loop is CASSTAGTGLHYGYTF. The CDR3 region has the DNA TGTGCCAGCAGTACCGCCGGGACAGGGCTTCATTATGGCTACACCTTC.

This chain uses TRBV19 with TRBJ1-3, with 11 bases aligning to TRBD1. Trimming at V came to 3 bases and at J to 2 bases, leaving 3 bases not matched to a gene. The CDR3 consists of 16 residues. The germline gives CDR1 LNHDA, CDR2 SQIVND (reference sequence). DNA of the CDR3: TGTGCCAGTAGTATCGGACAGGGGGCACCTGGAAACACCATATATTTT. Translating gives CASSIGQGAPGNTIYF.

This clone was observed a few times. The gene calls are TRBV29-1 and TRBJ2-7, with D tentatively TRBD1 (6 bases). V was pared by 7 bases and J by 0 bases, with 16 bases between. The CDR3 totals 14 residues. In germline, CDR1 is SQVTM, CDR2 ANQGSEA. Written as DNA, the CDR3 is TGCAGCGCCCGGATACAGGGAAGCTCCTACGAGCAGTACTTC. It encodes CSARIQGSSYEQYF.

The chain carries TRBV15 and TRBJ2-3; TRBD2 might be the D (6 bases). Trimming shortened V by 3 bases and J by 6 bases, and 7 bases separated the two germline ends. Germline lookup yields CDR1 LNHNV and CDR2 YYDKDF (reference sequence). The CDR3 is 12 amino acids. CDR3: CATSRGRDTQYF. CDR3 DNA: TGTGCCACCAGCAGGGGGAGGGATACGCAGTATTTT.

The CDR3 bases are TGTGCCAGCAGTTTCCGAGCCATGGGGGCAAATCAGCCCCAGCATTTT. Translated: CASSFRAMGANQPQHF. The chain is built from TRBV28 and TRBJ1-5, with D maybe TRBD1 (6 bases). V lost 3 bases and J lost 4, with 16 bases in between. This CDR3 is 16 amino acids long. Germline loops: CDR1 MDHEN, CDR2 SYDVKM.

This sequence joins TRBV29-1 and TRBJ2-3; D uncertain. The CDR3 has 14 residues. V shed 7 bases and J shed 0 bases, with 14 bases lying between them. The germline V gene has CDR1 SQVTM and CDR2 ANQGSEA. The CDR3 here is CSASYSSSTDTQYF. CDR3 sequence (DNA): TGCAGCGCCTCCTACTCGTCTAGCACAGATACGCAGTATTTT.

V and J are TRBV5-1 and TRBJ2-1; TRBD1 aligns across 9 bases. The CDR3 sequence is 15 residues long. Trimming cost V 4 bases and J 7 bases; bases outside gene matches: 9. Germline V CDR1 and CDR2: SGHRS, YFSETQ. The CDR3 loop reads CASSPLGQGRNEQFF. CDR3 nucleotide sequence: TGCGCCAGCAGCCCGTTGGGACAGGGACGGAATGAGCAGTTCTTC.